This TCR beta chain appears in the sequencing data of a study of CD8+ T cells in alopecia areata. Study context: A 6-month period off drug followed tofacitinib, which lasted 6 to 18 months.

Isolated RNA was reverse transcribed into cDNA used as the sequencing template. Generated by immunoSEQ multiplex PCR, the TCRdb table keeps only in-frame clones and is missing some. The sample lists approximately 210,000 clones; more than 50% were seen once. Trimming took 8 bases from V and 4 from J, leaving 11 bases between them. The germline gives CDR1 SGHTA, CDR2 FQGNSA. This CDR3 is 12 amino acids long. Regarding the study as a whole: Scalp repertoires also include resident alphabeta T cells from normal skin. Expanded CD8+ clones among the top 100, and scalp clonality, were significantly decreased by tofacitinib.

Treatment in this sample: oral pan-JAK inhibitor, 5-10 mg twice daily. Concerning this clone: Its matching antigen is unknown.

This clonotype was obtained from a human donor with alopecia areata. Sequenced material: CD4+ T cells sorted from blood, taken at week 24, from a patient treated with tofacitinib. This chain uses TRBV7-2 with TRBJ1-2; tentative D call: TRBD1 (5 bases). CDR3 nucleotide sequence: TGTGCCAGCCGGGGCAGTCTCTATGGCTACACCTTC. This translates into CASRGSLYGYTF. Drawing the rest from reference TRBV7-2 and TRBJ1-2, the complete variable domain is GAGVSQSPSNKVTEKGKDVELRCDPISGHTALYWYRQSLGQGLEFLIYFQGNSAPDKSGLPSDRFSAERTGGSVSTLTIQRTQQEDSAVYLCASRGSLYGYTFGSGTRLTVV.